This TCR beta chain was sequenced for a study of blood T cell repertoires in COVID-19. On the study more broadly: Samples representing acute and convalescent COVID-19 were sourced from the United States, Italy and Spain. The cDNA or gDNA used as material had been derived from T cells, B-cell-depleted T cells, or PBMCs.

The assay was immunoSEQ multiplex PCR, and TCRdb's table has in-frame clones only and misses some. The sample has roughly 670,000 clones; just under 90% are singletons. The CDR3 is 15 residues long. From germline, CDR1 is LNHNV and CDR2 YYDKDF (reference sequence). With V trimmed by 5 bases and J by 5 bases, 9 bases remained unmatched. The source material was peripheral blood. The J gene is TRBJ2-5, the V gene TRBV15, with 9 positions matching TRBD1. The source of this sequence is a woman aged 18-29 years with acute or convalescent COVID-19. CDR3 protein: CATSEAQGASETQYF. As DNA, the CDR3 is TGTGCCACCAGCGAAGCACAGGGGGCCTCGGAGACCCAGTACTTC.